This T cell receptor (beta chain) was retrieved from a study of T cell changes during pregnancy in multiple sclerosis. V lost 5 bases and J lost 3; bases outside the gene matches: 9. Germline CDR1 and CDR2: MDHEN and SYDVKM. The CDR3 totals 16 residues. Profiled with immunoSEQ multiplex PCR; TCRdb holds only in-frame clones, not every one. The profile shows more than 80,000 clones, 90% to 95% of them singletons. This clonotype originated in a female donor with multiple sclerosis, enrolled in a pregnancy study. The rearrangement joins TRBV28 to TRBJ2-3, with 9 bases identical to TRBD1. Sequenced here: peripheral blood, sampled in the second trimester of pregnancy. The CDR3: CASSPHWDRETDTQYF. In DNA form, the CDR3 reads TGTGCCAGCAGTCCTCACTGGGACAGGGAGACAGATACGCAGTATTTT. Supplemented by reference TRBV28 and TRBJ2-3, the full variable domain reads DVKVTQSSRYLVKRTGEKVFLECVQDMDHENMFWYRQDPGLGLRLIYFSYDVKMKEKGDIPEGYSVSREKKERFSLILESASTNQTSMYLCASSPHWDRETDTQYFGPGTRLTVL.